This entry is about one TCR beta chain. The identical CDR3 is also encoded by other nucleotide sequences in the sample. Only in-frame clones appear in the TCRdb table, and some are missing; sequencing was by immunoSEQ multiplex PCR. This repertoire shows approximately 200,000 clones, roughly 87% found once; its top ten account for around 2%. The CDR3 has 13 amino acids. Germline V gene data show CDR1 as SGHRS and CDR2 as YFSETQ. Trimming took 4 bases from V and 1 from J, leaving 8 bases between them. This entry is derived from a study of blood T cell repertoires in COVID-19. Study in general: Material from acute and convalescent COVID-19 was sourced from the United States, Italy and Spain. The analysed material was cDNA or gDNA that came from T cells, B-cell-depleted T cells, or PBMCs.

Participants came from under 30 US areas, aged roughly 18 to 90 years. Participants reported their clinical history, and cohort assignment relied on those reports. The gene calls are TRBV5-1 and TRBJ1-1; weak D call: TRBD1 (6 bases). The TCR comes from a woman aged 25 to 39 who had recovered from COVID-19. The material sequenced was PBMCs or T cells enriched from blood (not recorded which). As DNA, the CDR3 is TGCGCCAGCAGCCTGGACAGGAACACTGAAGCTTTCTTT. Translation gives CASSLDRNTEAFF.